The 20 T cell receptor beta chains below were found in one sample sequenced in a study of patients and donors after allogeneic stem cell transplantation. Using its own MiXCR run on the RT-PCR reads, TCRdb lists one record per CDR3 protein. This sample has 80,000 to 90,000 distinct CDR3 sequences, with roughly 43% found just once. Material for sequencing was blood, either unsorted or a sorted T cell fraction (not recorded which). Every receptor here comes from a human donor who was either an allogeneic HSCT recipient or a stem cell or donor lymphocyte infusion donor (not recorded which). It is not recorded whose cells these are; they may come from a transplant donor.

V usage is TRBV5-5 and J usage is TRBJ1-5; D not certain. The CDR3 extends over 16 amino acids. The V gene lost 4 bases and the J gene lost 0 bases, with 14 bases spanning the gap. Per germline, CDR1 SGHKS and CDR2 YYEKEE (reference sequence). The CDR3 nucleotides are TGTGCCAGCAGCAGAACAGCCTCTTATAGCAATCAGCCCCAGCATTTT. It encodes CASSRTASYSNQPQHF.

V and J are TRBV20-1 and TRBJ1-2; D ambiguous. CDR1 and CDR2 (germline): DFQATT, SNEGSKA (reference sequence). The CDR3 loop spans 12 amino acids. The CDR3 sequence is CMPTRVREGYTF. The CDR3 DNA reads as TGCATGCCAACCCGAGTGCGGGAAGGCTACACCTTC.

The V gene is TRBV7-9, the J gene TRBJ1-6; D is unresolved. Germline V CDR1 and CDR2: SEHNR, FQNEAQ (reference sequence). V dropped 4 bases and J dropped 8 bases, with 3 bases sitting between them. The CDR3 spans 11 residues. CDR3 nucleotide sequence: TGTGCCAGCAGCTCACATTCACCCCTCCACTTT. It is translated as CASSSHSPLHF.

The chain joins TRBV4-1 to TRBJ1-1; D ambiguous. This CDR3 comprises 14 residues. CDR1 is MGHRA, CDR2 YSYEKL, per germline. The V end was cut by 0 bases, the J end by 4 bases, with 9 bases between. The CDR3 spells CASSQDLQSTEAFF. The CDR3 DNA reads as TGCGCCAGCAGCCAAGATTTGCAGAGCACTGAAGCTTTCTTT.

This clonotype was detected once. CDR3 sequence reads: CASGDRLHQPQHF. Written as DNA, the CDR3 is TGTGCCAGCGGGGACAGGTTGCATCAGCCCCAGCATTTT. The chain combines TRBV6-5 with TRBJ1-5, with TRBD1 identical over 8 bases. CDR3 length: 13 amino acids. V was pared by 8 bases and J by 5 bases, with 5 bases of the junction left unmatched. The germline V gene has CDR1 MNHEY and CDR2 SVGAGI.

This clonotype was counted a few times. The V and J genes are TRBV25-1 and TRBJ1-3; D is ambiguous. This CDR3 is 14 amino acids long. V lost 4 bases, J lost 4 bases, and 11 bases lay in between. Germline V lookup: CDR1 MGHDK, CDR2 SYGVNS. This chain's CDR3 is CASSADPTGNTIYF. DNA of the CDR3: TGTGCCAGCAGTGCCGACCCGACGGGAAACACCATATATTTT.

The gene calls are TRBV6-5 and TRBJ1-4; D remains ambiguous. This CDR3 has 15 residues. V was trimmed by 0 bases and J by 7 bases, leaving 12 bases between them. CDR1 and CDR2 (germline): MNHEY, SVGAGI. The CDR3 is CASSYSMASTEKLFF. In DNA, the CDR3 is TGTGCCAGCAGTTACTCGATGGCTTCTACTGAAAAACTGTTTTTT.

This clonotype was counted a few times. This chain joins TRBV6-5 and TRBJ1-5, with D uncertain. Per the germline V gene, CDR1 is MNHEY and CDR2 is SVGAGI. CDR3 size: 12 residues. V was pared by 6 bases and J by 6 bases, with 9 bases between. CDR3 region: CASSRPGQPQHF. The CDR3 DNA follows: TGTGCCAGCAGCCGCCCGGGTCAGCCCCAGCATTTT.

This clonotype was observed many times. This chain links TRBV29-1 with TRBJ2-1; D ambiguous. Germline CDR1 reads SQVTM; CDR2 reads ANQGSEA. CDR3 length: 18 amino acids. The V end lost 6 bases, the J end lost 5 bases, and 29 bases lay between the germline ends. Here the CDR3 reads CSVSPYLTPLIGDNEQFF. The CDR3 region has the DNA TGCAGCGTGAGCCCTTATCTCACACCCTTAATCGGAGACAATGAGCAGTTCTTC.

This rearrangement joins TRBV7-3 to TRBJ1-2; D may be TRBD1 (6 bases). The germline CDR1 and CDR2 sequences are SGHTA and FQGTGA. The CDR3 has 15 amino acids. V was pared by 1 base and J by 6 bases, with 15 bases between. The DNA of the CDR3 is TGTGCCAGCAGCTTAATGGGGGCGGGTACTGATGGCTACACCTTC. Its protein is CASSLMGAGTDGYTF.

The chain recombines TRBV6-2 or TRBV6-3 with TRBJ1-5; 9 nucleotides agree with TRBD1. The CDR3 has 14 amino acids. Germline V CDR1 and CDR2: MNHEY, SVGEGT. The V and J ends lost 3 bases and 5 bases, in that order; junction bases with no gene match: 2. The CDR3 reads CASSYGTGHQPQHF. In DNA form, the CDR3 reads TGTGCCAGCAGTTATGGGACAGGGCATCAGCCCCAGCATTTT.

The V call is TRBV24-1, the J call TRBJ1-2, with TRBD1 as a possible D gene (5 bases). CDR3 length: 14 residues. The V end was cut by 0 bases, the J end by 7 bases, with 11 bases between. Germline CDR1 reads KGHDR; CDR2 reads SFDVKD. The CDR3 reads CATSDLQSGAGYTF. The CDR3 bases are TGTGCCACCAGTGATTTGCAAAGCGGGGCTGGCTACACCTTC.

This clonotype occurred once. This sequence joins TRBV20-1 and TRBJ2-2; no definite D call. The germline V gene encodes CDR1 DFQATT and CDR2 SNEGSKA (reference sequence). CDR3 size: 16 residues. Deletions cut 0 bases from V and 1 base from J, with 12 bases between. CDR3 nucleotide sequence: TGCAGTGCTAGAGATCCCGGCGAGCGGAACACCGGGGAGCTGTTTTTT. It specifies CSARDPGERNTGELFF.

The CDR3 here is CASSPGTGSQPQHF. The DNA of the CDR3 is TGTGCCAGCTCACCCGGGACAGGGAGTCAGCCCCAGCATTTT. The V call is TRBV18, the J call TRBJ1-5; 9 bases line up with TRBD1. Germline CDR1 is KGHSH and CDR2 is LQKENI. V gave up 3 bases and J gave up 6 bases; unmatched junction bases: 3. The CDR3 is made up of 14 amino acids.

The DNA for the CDR3 is TGCGCCAGCAGCCTCTCAGGGGAACCAAGCACAGATACGCAGTATTTT. It codes for CASSLSGEPSTDTQYF. V usage is TRBV4-1 and J usage is TRBJ2-3; TRBD1 is a possible D gene (6 bases). Trimming pared 4 bases from V and 0 bases from J, leaving 14 bases between. The CDR3 is made up of 16 amino acids. CDR1 is MGHRA and CDR2 is YSYEKL in the germline V gene.

This clonotype was recorded a few times. J is TRBJ1-1 and V is TRBV25-1, with D unclear. Trimming cost V 6 bases and J 1 base, with 3 bases left between them. This CDR3 has 11 residues. Germline V lookup: CDR1 MGHDK, CDR2 SYGVNS. CDR3 protein: CASRGNTEAFF. CDR3 in DNA: TGTGCCAGCAGAGGGAACACTGAAGCTTTCTTT.

The chain combines TRBV4-3 with TRBJ2-5; D is unclear. The CDR3 totals 13 residues. From germline, CDR1 is LGHNA and CDR2 YSLEER. Trimming shortened V by 1 base and J by 5 bases, and 8 bases separated the two germline ends. CDR3 nucleotide sequence: TGCGCCAGCAGCCAAGTTGGACGGGAGACCCAGTACTTC. It is translated as CASSQVGRETQYF.

V and J are TRBV27 and TRBJ1-1; the D is unclear. V lost 4 bases and J 0 bases, leaving 12 bases between the germline ends. This CDR3 spans 15 amino acids. CDR1 and CDR2 from the germline V gene are MNHEY and SMNVEV (reference sequence). As DNA, the CDR3 is TGTGCCAGCAGTTCTGGGTTGGGGATGAACACTGAAGCTTTCTTT. Protein sequence: CASSSGLGMNTEAFF.

The CDR3 region is CASSQEARGIGYTF. CDR3 coding DNA: TGTGCCAGCAGCCAAGAGGCCAGGGGTATCGGCTACACCTTC. This chain uses TRBV3-1 with TRBJ1-2, with a weak D call TRBD1 (6 bases). Germline loops: CDR1 LGHDT, CDR2 YNNKEL (reference sequence). This CDR3 has 14 residues. Trimming shortened V by 0 bases and J by 8 bases, and 13 bases separated the two germline ends.

The V and J genes are TRBV5-1 and TRBJ1-1; D unresolved. Germline CDR1 SGHRS, CDR2 YFSETQ. The V gene lost 0 bases and the J gene lost 4 bases, with 10 bases spanning the gap. The CDR3 totals 14 residues. The CDR3 loop is CASSLVSRGTEAFF. CDR3 bases: TGCGCCAGCAGCTTGGTGTCCCGAGGCACTGAAGCTTTCTTT.